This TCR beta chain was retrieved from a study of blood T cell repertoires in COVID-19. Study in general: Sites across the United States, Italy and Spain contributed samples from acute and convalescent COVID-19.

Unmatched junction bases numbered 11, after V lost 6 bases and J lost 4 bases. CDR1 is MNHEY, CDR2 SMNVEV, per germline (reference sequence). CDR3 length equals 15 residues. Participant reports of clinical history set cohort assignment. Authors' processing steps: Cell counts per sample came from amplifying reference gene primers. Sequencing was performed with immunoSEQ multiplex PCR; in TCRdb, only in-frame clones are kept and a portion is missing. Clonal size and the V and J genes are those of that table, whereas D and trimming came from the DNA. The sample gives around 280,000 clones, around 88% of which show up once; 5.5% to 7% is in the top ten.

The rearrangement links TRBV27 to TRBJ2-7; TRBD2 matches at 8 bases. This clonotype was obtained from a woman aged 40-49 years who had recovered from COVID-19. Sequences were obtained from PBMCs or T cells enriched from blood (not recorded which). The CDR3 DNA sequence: TGTGCCAGCAGGAGCGCCGGGACTAGAGGTTACGAGCAGTACTTC. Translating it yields CASRSAGTRGYEQYF.